The sequence of this TCR beta chain was determined in a study of beta chain features in type 1 diabetes (dated by TCRdb to 2017 to 2018). In the study overall: Mean age, gender distribution, total cell number and subset yield did not differ between patients and healthy donors. A total of about 100 million sorted cells were examined across all samples, and RNA yield correlated strongly with the number of cells per subset. In the study, recently diagnosed type 1 diabetes patients and matched healthy donors were compared on the TCRB repertoires of their sorted circulating CD4+ T cell subsets. Regulatory and stem cell-like memory subsets were obtained from only 8 patients and about eight healthy donors, while naive and central memory subsets were obtained from all 30 or so donors.

CDR1 and CDR2 are read off the germline V gene as SGDLS and YYNGEE. The CDR3 starts with the cysteine, ends with the phenylalanine, and has 16 residues. CDR3 DNA is the only sequence kept; it has 48 bases, read in frame from the first base. The trim is 0 bases for V and 0 bases for J, with a gap of 7 bases between the germline ends. The entire amount of isolated RNA was reverse transcribed using the High Capacity cDNA Reverse Transcription Kit, so the sequenced TCRB transcripts were expressed ones. Deep immunoSEQ sequencing was performed on naive, central memory and regulatory T cell samples, with an average of about 3.57 million total reads per sample. After sorted cells were lysed in RLT buffer, RNA was extracted with DNase-treated RNeasy Micro or Mini kits, with the choice depending on cell number. Each cell subset was processed on its own to prevent cross-contamination, while patient and healthy donor samples were processed together. TCRB sequences were amplified from cDNA with the immunoSEQ multiplex PCR, producing 87-bp fragments spanning the CDR3 region. Sequencing of the amplicons was performed on the Illumina HiSeq platform. Processing in the source paper ran as follows. PCR bias was corrected computationally using synthetic template baselines, and reads within Hamming distance 2 were collapsed, with unmergeable singletons discarded. Reads were aligned against IMGT so that V, D and J genes, CDR3 length and insertions or deletions at six rearrangement sites could be assigned. Clonotype counts were normalized to sorted cell number within each subset before computing true diversity and Gini coefficients with the tcR R package. The overlap coefficient, calculated on TCRB nucleotide sequences, was used to quantify repertoire sharing. TCRdb stores this immuneACCESS table with in-frame sequences only. Part of the clones is absent; in the studies checked, under half of the shortfall reflects unresolved V genes, and no reason is known for the rest. The D gene and trimming were derived from the DNA, and the V and J assignments and clone size from that table. The sample profile shows under 150,000 clones; about 44% of them were found once. Around 0.43% of the sample is held by the ten biggest clonotypes.

In regard to this clone: This receptor's antigen is unknown. Qualities for individual bases were not recorded, and no much larger clone is one base off.

Points the paper makes about the study in general: Because cDNA rather than genomic DNA was sequenced, highly expressing activated cells could have been over-represented, although no difference in activation and CD3 levels was found between groups. Shorter templates might be favored by PCR, yet because patient and control samples were amplified and corrected together, any such skew would affect both groups equally. At VDJ recombination sites, type 1 diabetes patients had fewer insertions and more deleted nucleotides, which implies abnormalities in thymic rearrangement. Only small numbers of individuals were included in the HLA sub-analyses, which left unresolved whether HLA type had any influence on TCRB rearrangement. Type 1 diabetes patients showed a moderate but significant shortening of TCRB CDR3 length in all four CD4+ subsets. Naive, central memory and regulatory TCRB repertoires appeared to be more similar among patients than among healthy donors.

Each donor gave one peripheral blood draw, around 0.12 L on average, collected into heparinised tubes. Naive, central memory, regulatory and stem cell-like memory CD4+ T cells were sorted on a BD FACSAria II using a panel including CD45RO, CCR7, CD25, CD127, CD95 and CD27. All sorted populations exceeded 95% purity. PBMCs were isolated immediately by Lymphoprep density gradient centrifugation and stained directly without culture. So that batch effects would be minimized, each experiment stained and sorted samples in pairs, pairing one healthy donor with one patient. Rearrangement joined TRBV9 to TRBJ2-6, with the D gene not confidently named. The TCR sequence derives from a man between 18 and 29 years old in good health. Sample: Tregs from blood. What the cell subset or site label conveys for this sample: regulatory CD4+ T cells. DNA sequence: TGTGCCAGCAGCGTAGTAGCTGCCTCTGGGGCCAACGTCCTGACTTTC. This yields the protein CASSVVAASGANVLTF.